This T cell receptor beta chain was captured in a study of CXCR3-negative and CXCR3-positive naive CD8 T cells. Germline CDR1 is SQVTM and CDR2 is ANQGSEA. This CDR3 contains 12 residues. This clonotype is called medium-sized (0.01 to 0.1%) based on its frequency. UMI-tagged TRB cDNA libraries were built via 5' RACE. TCRdb processed the 5' RACE reads again and assigns one entry to each CDR3 protein, with no DNA. The listing records 7,000 to 9,000 distinct CDR3 sequences. This chain joins TRBV29-1 and TRBJ1-1; the D call from TCRdb, TRBD1, cannot be confirmed without DNA. The receptor was derived from a human donor in good health. Some clones in this sample may be carry-over from other donors' samples. The sample was naive CXCR3- CD8+ T cells from blood. Indicated subset: CD45RO-CCR7+CD27+CD95- naive CD8+ T cells lacking CXCR3 (TNR3-). CDR3 in amino acids: CSAGQMNTEAFF.